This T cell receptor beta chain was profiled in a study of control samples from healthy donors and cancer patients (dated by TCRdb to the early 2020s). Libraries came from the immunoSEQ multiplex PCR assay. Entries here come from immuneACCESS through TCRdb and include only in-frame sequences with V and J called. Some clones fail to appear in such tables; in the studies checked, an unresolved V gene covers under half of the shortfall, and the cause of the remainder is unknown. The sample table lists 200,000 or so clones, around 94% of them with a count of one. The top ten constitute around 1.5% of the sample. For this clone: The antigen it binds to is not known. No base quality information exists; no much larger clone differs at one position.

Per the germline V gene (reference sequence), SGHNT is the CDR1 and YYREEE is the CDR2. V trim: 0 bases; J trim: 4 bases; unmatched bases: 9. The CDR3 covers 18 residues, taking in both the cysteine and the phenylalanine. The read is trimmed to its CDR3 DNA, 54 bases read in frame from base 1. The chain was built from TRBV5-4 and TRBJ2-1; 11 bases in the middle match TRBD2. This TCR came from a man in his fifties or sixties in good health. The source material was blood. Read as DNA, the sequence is TGTGCCAGCAGCTTGGCCACTAGCGGGGGCTCAAGTTACAATGAGCAGTTCTTC. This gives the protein CASSLATSGGSSYNEQFF.